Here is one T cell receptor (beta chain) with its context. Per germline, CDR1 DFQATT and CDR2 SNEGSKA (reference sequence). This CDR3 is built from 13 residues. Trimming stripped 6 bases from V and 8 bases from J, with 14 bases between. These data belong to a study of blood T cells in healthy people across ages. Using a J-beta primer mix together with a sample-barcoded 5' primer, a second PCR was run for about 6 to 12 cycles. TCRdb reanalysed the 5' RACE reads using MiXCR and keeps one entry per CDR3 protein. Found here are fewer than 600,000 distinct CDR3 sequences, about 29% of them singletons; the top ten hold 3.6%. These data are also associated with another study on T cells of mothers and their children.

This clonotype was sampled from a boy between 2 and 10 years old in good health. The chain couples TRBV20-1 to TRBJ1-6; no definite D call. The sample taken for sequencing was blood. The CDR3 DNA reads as TGCAGTGCCCGTCGCGGGGAGGATTCACCCCTCCACTTT. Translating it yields CSARRGEDSPLHF.